Following are 19 T cell receptor beta chains from one sample sequenced in a study of OX40 agonist ivuxolimab in advanced cancers. Sequenced by immunoSEQ multiplex PCR; TCRdb stores in-frame clones only, minus some. This sample has under 80,000 clones; about four fifths occur once, and the top ten carry 5%. The sequenced sample was CD4+ or CD8+ T cells sorted from blood, obtained in a trial of the OX40 agonist ivuxolimab. These receptors were taken from an adult with an advanced solid tumor such as melanoma, head and neck, liver or kidney cancer.

V is TRBV7-2 and J is TRBJ1-2, with D possibly being TRBD1 (6 bases). This CDR3 is 14 amino acids long. The V and J ends lost 2 bases and 2 bases respectively, with 9 bases between them. The germline V gene has CDR1 SGHTA and CDR2 FQGNSA. The CDR3 here is CASSLNRGNYGYTF. In DNA, the CDR3 is TGTGCCAGCAGCTTAAATAGGGGGAACTATGGCTACACCTTC.

The chain has TRBV28 and TRBJ2-2; D could derive from TRBD1 or TRBD2 (5 bases each). With 6 bases removed from V and 5 bases from J, the gap between germline ends came to 13 bases. The germline V gene encodes CDR1 MDHEN and CDR2 SYDVKM. This CDR3 is built from 14 residues. Here the CDR3 reads CASSLQGVTGELFF. CDR3 nucleotides: TGTGCCAGCAGCCTTCAGGGAGTAACCGGGGAGCTGTTTTTT.

This chain connects TRBV10-1 to TRBJ2-1, with 9 bases that match TRBD1. V lost 4 bases, J lost 8 bases, and 15 bases stayed unmatched. CDR3 length: 17 amino acids. Germline CDR1 is WNHNN and CDR2 is SYGVQD (reference sequence). CDR3 residues: CASSVLSGQGLGDEQFF. The CDR3, as DNA: TGCGCCAGCAGTGTTCTCTCGGGACAGGGTTTGGGAGATGAGCAGTTCTTC.

The chain combines TRBV28 with TRBJ2-1; the D call may be TRBD1 or TRBD2 (5 bases each). The V gene's germline CDR1 is MDHEN and CDR2 SYDVKM. V lost 1 base and J 0 bases, leaving 19 bases between the germline ends. This CDR3 spans 19 amino acids. CDR3 coding DNA: TGTGCCAGCAGTTTATTTCCCAACGGGGCGACAAGCTCCTACAATGAGCAGTTCTTC. The encoded protein is CASSLFPNGATSSYNEQFF.

This chain connects TRBV11-2 to TRBJ2-2, with 11 positions matching TRBD2. The germline V gene has CDR1 SGHAT and CDR2 FQNNGV. CDR3 length: 17 residues. Unmatched junction bases numbered 3, after V lost 3 bases and J lost 0 bases. The CDR3 nucleotides read TGTGCCAGCAGCTTCCCTAGCGGGGGGCCGAACACCGGGGAGCTGTTTTTT. This gives the protein CASSFPSGGPNTGELFF.

The chain links TRBV7-2 to TRBJ1-1; no firm D call. Trimming left V 2 bases short and J 5 bases short, with 6 bases between. This CDR3 has 12 residues. The germline CDR1 and CDR2 sequences are SGHTA and FQGNSA. Here the CDR3 reads CASSLIRTEAFF. The CDR3 DNA reads TGTGCCAGCAGCTTAATACGAACTGAAGCTTTCTTT.

This chain joins TRBV2 and TRBJ2-3; D is unclear. From germline, CDR1 is SNHLY and CDR2 FYNNEI. V was shortened by 5 bases and J by 6 bases, with 15 bases between the two germline ends. This CDR3 has 14 amino acids. The CDR3 nucleotides read TGTGCCAGCAGTTTCAGAGGAGAAGGGGATACGCAGTATTTT. Translation: CASSFRGEGDTQYF.

V usage is TRBV5-1 and J usage is TRBJ2-3, with 8 positions matching TRBD1. This CDR3 is 16 amino acids long. Germline assignment: CDR1 SGHRS and CDR2 YFSETQ. The V and J ends lost 2 bases and 4 bases, in that order; junction bases with no gene match: 9. The CDR3 sequence: CASSFRGRGSSDTQYF. CDR3 bases: TGCGCCAGCAGCTTCAGGGGGCGCGGCAGCTCAGATACGCAGTATTTT.

About this clone itself: At one end the junction does not follow the germline gene, possibly because of a read error. The chain recombines TRBV29-1 with TRBJ1-5, with a tentative D call TRBD1 (5 bases). The CDR3 sequence is 14 residues long. Germline loops: CDR1 SQVTM, CDR2 ANQGSEA. The CDR3 here is CSVEEGSGNQPQHF. The DNA for the CDR3 is TGCAGCGTCGAAGAGGGGAGTGGCAATCAGCCCCAGCATTTT.

The chain employs TRBV19 and TRBJ2-2, with D tentatively TRBD2 (5 bases). Per germline, CDR1 LNHDA and CDR2 SQIVND (reference sequence). The CDR3 covers 15 residues. The V and J ends lost 6 bases and 0 bases respectively, with 11 bases between them. The CDR3: CASSHGLSNTGELFF. CDR3 coding DNA: TGTGCCAGTAGCCACGGACTGTCGAACACCGGGGAGCTGTTTTTT.

This rearrangement joins TRBV28 to TRBJ1-2; possible D gene TRBD1, 6 bases. Trimming took off 5 bases at V and 9 bases at J, with 19 bases between the two ends. Germline-derived CDR1 and CDR2 are MDHEN and SYDVKM. This CDR3 has 14 amino acids. The CDR3 DNA follows: TGTGCCAGCAGTCCCTTAACAGGGAATCGGCGCTACACCTTC. The encoded protein is CASSPLTGNRRYTF.

This chain connects TRBV19 to TRBJ1-1, with 8 bases matching TRBD1. After removal of 1 base from V and 5 bases from J, the junction contained 12 bases not matched to a gene. Germline V CDR1 and CDR2: LNHDA, SQIVND (reference sequence). The CDR3 runs to 17 residues. The CDR3 spells CASSIAAPGGSGTEAFF. CDR3 in DNA: TGTGCCAGTAGTATAGCAGCTCCAGGGGGCTCGGGGACTGAAGCTTTCTTT.

This chain joins TRBV4-1 and TRBJ2-5; TRBD1 matches 9 bases. The CDR3 spans 17 residues. Germline values: CDR1 MGHRA, CDR2 YSYEKL. V lost 3 bases to trimming and J lost 5 bases; unmatched junction nucleotides: 13. This CDR3 reads CASSQEPGTGWGETQYF. The CDR3 DNA reads TGCGCCAGCAGCCAGGAGCCCGGGACAGGGTGGGGGGAGACCCAGTACTTC.

The V gene is TRBV18, the J gene TRBJ2-1, with a weak D call TRBD2 (6 bases). V gave up 4 bases and J gave up 8 bases, with 21 bases separating them. This CDR3 is 16 amino acids long. Per germline, CDR1 KGHSH and CDR2 LQKENI. CDR3 amino acids: CASSRDGGGSGDEQFF. The CDR3 DNA follows: TGTGCCAGCTCACGAGACGGAGGAGGGTCGGGGGATGAGCAGTTCTTC.

The CDR3, as DNA: TGTGCCAGCAGCTTGACAGGGGGCCCAGATACGCAGTATTTT. Translating it yields CASSLTGGPDTQYF. The V call is TRBV5-5, the J call TRBJ2-3; 9 nucleotides align to TRBD1. The V gene end was trimmed by 1 base and the J gene end by 4 bases; junction bases not matched to a gene: 1. Per germline, CDR1 SGHKS and CDR2 YYEKEE (reference sequence). This CDR3 contains 14 residues.

The chain uses TRBV4-2 and TRBJ2-3, with 7 bases that match TRBD2. The V gene's germline CDR1 is LGHNA and CDR2 YNFKEQ. The CDR3 extends over 18 amino acids. The J segment lost 4 bases and the V segment lost 4 bases, leaving 17 bases of the junction unmatched. The CDR3 loop reads CASSPKTSSGERADTQYF. The CDR3 coding sequence is TGTGCCAGCAGCCCCAAGACATCTAGCGGAGAGAGGGCAGATACGCAGTATTTT.

The V call is TRBV10-3, the J call TRBJ1-6, with TRBD1 matching over 11 bases. This CDR3 is 14 amino acids long. CDR1 is ENHRY and CDR2 is SYGVKD in the germline V gene. Trimming removed 7 bases from V and 7 bases from J; junction bases left unmatched: 3. The CDR3 DNA follows: TGTGCCATCACCCGGGACAGGGGGAATTCACCCCTCCACTTT. This codes for CAITRDRGNSPLHF.

The V gene is TRBV7-9, the J gene TRBJ1-1; no clear D. Per germline, CDR1 SEHNR and CDR2 FQNEAQ (reference sequence). The CDR3 extends over 14 amino acids. V was pared by 5 bases and J by 2 bases, with 12 bases between. This CDR3 reads CASSPSEANTEAFF. The CDR3 DNA reads TGTGCCAGCAGCCCGTCGGAGGCTAACACTGAAGCTTTCTTT.

The chain is built from TRBV27 and TRBJ1-1; 7 bases are shared with TRBD1. J lost 5 bases, V lost 5 bases, and 8 bases had no gene match. This CDR3 spans 14 amino acids. Germline assignment: CDR1 MNHEY and CDR2 SMNVEV (reference sequence). For the CDR3, the DNA is TGTGCCAGCAGTGACCACAGGGGTAGGACTGAAGCTTTCTTT. Translating gives CASSDHRGRTEAFF.